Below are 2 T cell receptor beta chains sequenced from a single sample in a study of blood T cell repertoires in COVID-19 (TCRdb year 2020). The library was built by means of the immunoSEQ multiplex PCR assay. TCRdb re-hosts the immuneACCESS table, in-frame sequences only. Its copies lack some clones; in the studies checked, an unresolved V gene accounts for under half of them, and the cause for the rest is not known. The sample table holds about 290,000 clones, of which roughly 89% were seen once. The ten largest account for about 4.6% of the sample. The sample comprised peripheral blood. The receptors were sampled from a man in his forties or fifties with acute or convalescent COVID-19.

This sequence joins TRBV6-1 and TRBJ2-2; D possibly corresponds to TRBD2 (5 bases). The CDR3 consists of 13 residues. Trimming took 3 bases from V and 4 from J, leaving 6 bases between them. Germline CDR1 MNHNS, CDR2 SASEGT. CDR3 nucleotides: TGTGCCAGCAGTGATAGCGCCACCGGGGAGCTGTTTTTT. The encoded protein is CASSDSATGELFF.

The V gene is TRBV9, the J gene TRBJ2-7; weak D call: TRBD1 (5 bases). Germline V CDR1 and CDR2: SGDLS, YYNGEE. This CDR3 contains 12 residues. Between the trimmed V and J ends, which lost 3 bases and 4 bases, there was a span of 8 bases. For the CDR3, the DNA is TGTGCCAGCAGCGCCCAGGGATACGAGCAGTACTTC. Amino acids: CASSAQGYEQYF.